These T cell receptor beta chains were read from a single sample in a study of T cell repertoires in cytomegalovirus infection. Each CDR3 protein is one row after TCRdb ran MiXCR on the reads. Of 300,000 to 400,000 distinct CDR3 sequences detected, around 25% appear once; the ten largest clones hold 13%. These TCRs are of unknown antigen specificity. Sequences were derived from cultured PBMCs, sampled from culture after CMV antigen stimulation. All receptors come from a human donor in good health (CMV status not recorded). Some clones in this sample may be carry-over from other donors' samples. CDR3s include the opening cysteine and the closing phenylalanine or tryptophan. Each record gives: CDR3 length, J gene, clone size, V gene, D gene, CDR3 protein, CDR3 DNA. The D gene is left open where the match is weak. Clone size is shown for a subset of rows, as once, few, many or a class of expanded clone.

CDR3 length: 14; J gene: TRBJ1-5; clone size: many; V gene: TRBV7-2; D gene: NA; CDR3 protein: CASSLGGGYQPQHF; CDR3 DNA: TGTGCCAGCAGCTTAGGGGGAGGGTATCAGCCCCAGCATTTT
CDR3 length: 18; J gene: TRBJ1-3; clone size: NA; V gene: TRBV7-6; D gene: NA; CDR3 protein: CASSPGRGGQYFGNTIYF; CDR3 DNA: TGTGCCAGCAGCCCAGGACGTGGGGGGCAATATTTCGGAAACACCATATATTTT
CDR3 length: 15; J gene: TRBJ2-6; clone size: NA; V gene: TRBV19; D gene: NA; CDR3 protein: CASSIPRAGANVLTF; CDR3 DNA: TGTGCCAGTAGTATCCCCAGGGCTGGGGCCAACGTCCTGACTTTC
CDR3 length: 17; J gene: TRBJ2-1; clone size: NA; V gene: TRBV20-1; D gene: NA; CDR3 protein: CSASTEELALSLNEQFF; CDR3 DNA: TGCAGTGCTAGTACCGAAGAGCTAGCACTCTCCCTCAATGAGCAGTTCTTC
CDR3 length: 13; J gene: TRBJ1-1; clone size: NA; V gene: TRBV7-9; D gene: NA; CDR3 protein: CASSLSQVTEAFF; CDR3 DNA: TGTGCCAGCAGCTTATCTCAGGTGACGGAAGCTTTCTTT
CDR3 length: 14; J gene: TRBJ1-3; clone size: medium-sized; V gene: TRBV7-2; D gene: TRBD1; CDR3 protein: CASSLQQGGNTIYF; CDR3 DNA: TGTGCCAGCAGCTTACAACAGGGGGGAAACACCATATATTTT
CDR3 length: 16; J gene: TRBJ2-1; clone size: NA; V gene: TRBV7-2; D gene: TRBD2; CDR3 protein: CASSFLAGDTYNEQFF; CDR3 DNA: TGTGCCAGCAGCTTTCTAGCGGGAGACACCTACAATGAGCAGTTCTTC
CDR3 length: 13; J gene: TRBJ2-5; clone size: NA; V gene: TRBV5-5; D gene: NA; CDR3 protein: CASIADVLETQYF; CDR3 DNA: TGTGCCAGCATCGCAGACGTGCTAGAGACCCAGTACTTC
CDR3 length: 15; J gene: TRBJ1-5; clone size: many; V gene: TRBV7-6; D gene: NA; CDR3 protein: CASSYRVGVNQPQHF; CDR3 DNA: TGTGCCAGCAGCTACCGGGTCGGGGTGAATCAGCCCCAGCATTTT
CDR3 length: 14; J gene: TRBJ2-5; clone size: few; V gene: TRBV7-9; D gene: TRBD1; CDR3 protein: CASSSEQGRETQYF; CDR3 DNA: TGTGCCAGCAGCTCCGAACAGGGGCGGGAGACCCAGTACTTC
CDR3 length: 17; J gene: TRBJ1-1; clone size: NA; V gene: TRBV6-2/TRBV6-3; D gene: TRBD1; CDR3 protein: CASRGAGGADLNTEAFF; CDR3 DNA: TGTGCCAGCAGGGGGGCAGGGGGCGCGGATCTGAACACTGAAGCTTTCTTT
CDR3 length: 16; J gene: TRBJ2-1; clone size: NA; V gene: TRBV3-1; D gene: TRBD2; CDR3 protein: CASSQLRGLAKDEQFF; CDR3 DNA: TGTGCCAGCAGCCAGCTCCGTGGACTAGCTAAAGATGAGCAGTTCTTC
CDR3 length: 15; J gene: TRBJ2-1; clone size: few; V gene: TRBV20-1; D gene: NA; CDR3 protein: CSARVTDSSYNEQFF; CDR3 DNA: TGCAGTGCTAGAGTCACGGATAGCTCCTACAATGAGCAGTTCTTC
CDR3 length: 13; J gene: TRBJ1-3; clone size: few; V gene: TRBV7-9; D gene: NA; CDR3 protein: CASSLLTGDTIYF; CDR3 DNA: TGTGCCAGCAGCTTACTTACGGGGGACACCATATATTTT
CDR3 length: 17; J gene: TRBJ2-2; clone size: NA; V gene: TRBV15; D gene: TRBD1; CDR3 protein: CATSRGRTGVHTGELFF; CDR3 DNA: TGTGCCACCAGCAGAGGACGGACAGGGGTACACACCGGGGAGCTGTTTTTT
CDR3 length: 15; J gene: TRBJ1-1; clone size: NA; V gene: TRBV27; D gene: NA; CDR3 protein: CASSLSRRGNTEAFF; CDR3 DNA: TGTGCCAGCAGTTTATCACGGAGGGGGAACACTGAAGCTTTCTTT
CDR3 length: 14; J gene: TRBJ2-1; clone size: many; V gene: TRBV7-9; D gene: NA; CDR3 protein: CASSLADSDDEQFF; CDR3 DNA: TGTGCCAGCAGCCTCGCGGATTCGGACGATGAGCAGTTCTTC
CDR3 length: 11; J gene: TRBJ1-2; clone size: NA; V gene: TRBV6-5; D gene: NA; CDR3 protein: CASRKDYGYTF; CDR3 DNA: TGTGCCAGCAGGAAGGACTATGGCTACACCTTC
CDR3 length: 15; J gene: TRBJ1-4; clone size: NA; V gene: TRBV7-9; D gene: TRBD1; CDR3 protein: CASRAGQVSNEKLFF; CDR3 DNA: TGTGCCAGCAGAGCAGGACAGGTTTCTAATGAAAAACTGTTTTTT
CDR3 length: 15; J gene: TRBJ1-5; clone size: NA; V gene: TRBV2; D gene: NA; CDR3 protein: CASAAVWGGNQPQHF; CDR3 DNA: TGTGCCAGCGCTGCCGTGTGGGGCGGCAATCAGCCCCAGCATTTT
CDR3 length: 14; J gene: TRBJ1-1; clone size: NA; V gene: TRBV7-6; D gene: NA; CDR3 protein: CASSLAAGQTEAFF; CDR3 DNA: TGTGCCAGCAGCTTAGCTGCGGGGCAGACTGAAGCTTTCTTT
CDR3 length: 16; J gene: TRBJ2-3; clone size: few; V gene: TRBV6-5; D gene: NA; CDR3 protein: CASSYTSSGSTDTQYF; CDR3 DNA: TGTGCCAGCAGTTACACCTCCTCAGGGAGTACAGATACGCAGTATTTT
CDR3 length: 15; J gene: TRBJ1-2; clone size: NA; V gene: TRBV4-1; D gene: TRBD1; CDR3 protein: CASSPTLDRVNGYTF; CDR3 DNA: TGCGCCAGCAGCCCGACCTTGGACAGGGTTAATGGCTACACCTTC
CDR3 length: 14; J gene: TRBJ2-7; clone size: few; V gene: TRBV5-6; D gene: TRBD1; CDR3 protein: CASSWGQETYEQYF; CDR3 DNA: TGTGCCAGCAGCTGGGGACAGGAAACCTACGAGCAGTACTTC
CDR3 length: 12; J gene: TRBJ2-5; clone size: many; V gene: TRBV5-1; D gene: NA; CDR3 protein: CASSFDKETQYF; CDR3 DNA: TGTGCCAGCAGCTTCGATAAAGAGACCCAGTACTTC